In its sample, the clone carrying this TCR beta chain was seen once. The source of the sample is a study of control samples from healthy donors and cancer patients. Clones were read by immunoSEQ multiplex PCR, and TCRdb kept only the in-frame ones, dropping some. The sample holds 75,000 to 95,000 clones, 84% seen once. After removal of 2 bases from V and 5 bases from J, the junction contained 6 bases not matched to a gene. The CDR3 is made up of 16 amino acids. CDR1 and CDR2 (germline): SGHNT, YYREEE (reference sequence). The sequenced material came from PBMCs. The chain recombines TRBV5-4 with TRBJ2-3; 12 bases fit TRBD2. The clonotype was recovered from an older man with lung cancer. CDR3: CASSLTETSGGDTQYF. The CDR3 bases are TGTGCCAGCAGCTTAACTGAGACTAGCGGGGGAGATACGCAGTATTTT.